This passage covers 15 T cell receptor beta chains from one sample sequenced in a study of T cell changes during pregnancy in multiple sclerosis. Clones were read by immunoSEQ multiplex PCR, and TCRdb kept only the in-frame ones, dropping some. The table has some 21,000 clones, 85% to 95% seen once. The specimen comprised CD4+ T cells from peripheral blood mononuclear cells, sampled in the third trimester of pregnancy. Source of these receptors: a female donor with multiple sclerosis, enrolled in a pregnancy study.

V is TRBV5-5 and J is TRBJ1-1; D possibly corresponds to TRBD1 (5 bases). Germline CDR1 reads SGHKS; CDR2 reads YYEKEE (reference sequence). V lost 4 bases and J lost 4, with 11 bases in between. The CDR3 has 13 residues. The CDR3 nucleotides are TGTGCCAGCAGCGTACAGGCTGGCACTGAAGCTTTCTTT. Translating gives CASSVQAGTEAFF.

CDR3 sequence (DNA): TGTGCCAGCAGCGGGAGACAGGGGGTAAATGGCTACACCTTC. Protein: CASSGRQGVNGYTF. The chain links TRBV7-2 to TRBJ1-2; 9 positions agree with TRBD1. Germline V gene sequence: CDR1 SGHTA, CDR2 FQGNSA. V was clipped by 5 bases and J by 6 bases; unmatched bases: 7. CDR3 length: 14 residues.

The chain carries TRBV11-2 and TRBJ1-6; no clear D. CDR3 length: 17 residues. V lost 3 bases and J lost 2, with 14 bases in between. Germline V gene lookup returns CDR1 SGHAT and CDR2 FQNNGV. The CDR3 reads CASSLRGPDAYNSPLHF. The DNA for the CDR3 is TGTGCCAGCAGCTTGAGAGGGCCCGATGCCTATAATTCACCCCTCCACTTT.

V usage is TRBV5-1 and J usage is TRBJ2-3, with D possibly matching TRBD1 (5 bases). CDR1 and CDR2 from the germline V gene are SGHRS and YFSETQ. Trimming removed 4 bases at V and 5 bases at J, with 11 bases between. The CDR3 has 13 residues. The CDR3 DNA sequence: TGCGCCAGCAGCGTATGGGGCCGAGATACGCAGTATTTT. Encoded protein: CASSVWGRDTQYF. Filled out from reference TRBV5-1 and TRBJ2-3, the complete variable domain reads KAGVTQTPRYLIKTRGQQVTLSCSPISGHRSVSWYQQTPGQGLQFLFEYFSETQRNKGNFPGRFSGRQFSNSRSEMNVSTLELGDSALYLCASSVWGRDTQYFGPGTRLTVL.

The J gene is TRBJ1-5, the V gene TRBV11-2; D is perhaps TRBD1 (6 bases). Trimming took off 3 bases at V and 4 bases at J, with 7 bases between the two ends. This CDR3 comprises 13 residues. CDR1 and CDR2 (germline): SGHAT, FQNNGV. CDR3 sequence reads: CASSFDRNQPQHF. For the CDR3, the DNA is TGTGCCAGCAGCTTTGACAGGAATCAGCCCCAGCATTTT.

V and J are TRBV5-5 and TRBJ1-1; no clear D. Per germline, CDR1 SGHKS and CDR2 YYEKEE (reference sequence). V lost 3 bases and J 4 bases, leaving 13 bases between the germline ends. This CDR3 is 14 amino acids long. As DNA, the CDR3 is TGTGCCAGCAGCTACCTCCGGGATCCCACTGAAGCTTTCTTT. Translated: CASSYLRDPTEAFF.

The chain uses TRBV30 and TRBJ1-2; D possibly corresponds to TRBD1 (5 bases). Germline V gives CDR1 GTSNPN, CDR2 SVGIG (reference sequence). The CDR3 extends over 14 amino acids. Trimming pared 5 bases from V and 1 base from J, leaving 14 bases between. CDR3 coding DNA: TGTGCCTGGGGCCGACAGATCTATAACTATGGCTACACCTTC. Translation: CAWGRQIYNYGYTF. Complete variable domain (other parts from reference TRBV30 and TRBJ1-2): SQTIHQWPATLVQPVGSPLSLECTVEGTSNPNLYWYRQAAGRGLQLLFYSVGIGQISSEVPQNLSASRPQDRQFILSSKKLLLSDSGFYLCAWGRQIYNYGYTFGSGTRLTVV.

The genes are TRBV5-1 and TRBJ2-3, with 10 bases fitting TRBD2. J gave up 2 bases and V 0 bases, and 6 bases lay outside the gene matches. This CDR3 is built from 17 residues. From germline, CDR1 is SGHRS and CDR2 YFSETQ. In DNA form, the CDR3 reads TGCGCCAGCAGCTTGGGGGCTAGCGGGGGCCACACAGATACGCAGTATTTT. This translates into CASSLGASGGHTDTQYF.

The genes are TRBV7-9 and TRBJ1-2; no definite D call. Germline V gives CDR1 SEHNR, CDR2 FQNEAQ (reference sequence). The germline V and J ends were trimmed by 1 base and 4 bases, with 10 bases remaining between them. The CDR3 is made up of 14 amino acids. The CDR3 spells CASSLGYGGYGYTF. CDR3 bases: TGTGCCAGCAGCTTAGGGTACGGAGGCTATGGCTACACCTTC.

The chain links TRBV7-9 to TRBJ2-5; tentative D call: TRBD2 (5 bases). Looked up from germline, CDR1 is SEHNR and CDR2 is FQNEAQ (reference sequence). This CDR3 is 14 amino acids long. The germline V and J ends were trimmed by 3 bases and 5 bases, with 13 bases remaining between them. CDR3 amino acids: CASSLYSVGETQYF. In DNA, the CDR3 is TGTGCCAGCAGCTTGTATAGCGTCGGGGAGACCCAGTACTTC.

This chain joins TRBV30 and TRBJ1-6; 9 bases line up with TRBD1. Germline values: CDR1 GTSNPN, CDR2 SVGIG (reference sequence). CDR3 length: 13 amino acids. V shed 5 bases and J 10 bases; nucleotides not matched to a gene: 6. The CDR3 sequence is CAWQGQGGSPLHF. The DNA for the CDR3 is TGTGCCTGGCAGGGACAGGGCGGCTCACCCCTCCACTTT. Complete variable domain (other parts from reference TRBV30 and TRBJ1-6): SQTIHQWPATLVQPVGSPLSLECTVEGTSNPNLYWYRQAAGRGLQLLFYSVGIGQISSEVPQNLSASRPQDRQFILSSKKLLLSDSGFYLCAWQGQGGSPLHFGNGTRLTVT.

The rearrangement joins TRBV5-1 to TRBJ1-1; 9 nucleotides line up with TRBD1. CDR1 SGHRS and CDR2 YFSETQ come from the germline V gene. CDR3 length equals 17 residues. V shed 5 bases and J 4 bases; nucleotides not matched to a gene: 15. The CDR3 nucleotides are TGCGCCAGCAGTTGGGGGTTAGGGACAGGGCTAACCACTGAAGCTTTCTTT. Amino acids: CASSWGLGTGLTTEAFF.

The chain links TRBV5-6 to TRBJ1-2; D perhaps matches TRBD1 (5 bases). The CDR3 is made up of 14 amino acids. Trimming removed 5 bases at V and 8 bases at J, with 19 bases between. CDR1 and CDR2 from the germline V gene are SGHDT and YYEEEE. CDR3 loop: CASRREGLSRGYTF. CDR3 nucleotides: TGTGCCAGCAGGAGAGAGGGACTTAGTCGGGGCTACACCTTC.

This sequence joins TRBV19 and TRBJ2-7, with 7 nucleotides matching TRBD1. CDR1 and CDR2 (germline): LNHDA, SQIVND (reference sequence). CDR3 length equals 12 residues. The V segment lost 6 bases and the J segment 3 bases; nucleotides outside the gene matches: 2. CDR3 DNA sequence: TGTGCCAGTAGAGACAGGGACTACGAGCAGTACTTC. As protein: CASRDRDYEQYF. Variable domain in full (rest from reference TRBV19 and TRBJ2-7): DGGITQSPKYLFRKEGQNVTLSCEQNLNHDAMYWYRQDPGQGLRLIYYSQIVNDFQKGDIAEGYSVSREKKESFPLTVTSAQKNPTAFYLCASRDRDYEQYFGPGTRLTVT.

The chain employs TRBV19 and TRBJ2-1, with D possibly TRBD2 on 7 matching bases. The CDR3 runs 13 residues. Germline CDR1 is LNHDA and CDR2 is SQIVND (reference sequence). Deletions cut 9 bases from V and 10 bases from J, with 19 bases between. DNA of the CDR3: TGTGCCAGCACTCTTAGGGGGGGGGAGGAGCAGTTCTTC. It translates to CASTLRGGEEQFF.